The 16 T cell receptor beta chains given below trace back to one sample, sequenced in a study of blood T cell repertoires in COVID-19. The data were produced by immunoSEQ multiplex PCR, yet TCRdb's version contains in-frame clones alone and is incomplete. The sample carries 68,000 or so clones, about 80% recorded once. The sample taken for sequencing was peripheral blood. These receptors came from a human donor in a cohort sampled during active COVID-19.

Written as DNA, the CDR3 is TGTGCCTGGAGTGTACCACAGGGGTGGGATTCACCCCTCCACTTT. Its protein product is CAWSVPQGWDSPLHF. This chain joins TRBV30 and TRBJ1-6; the match to TRBD1 covers 7 bases. This CDR3 spans 15 amino acids. Germline V gives CDR1 GTSNPN, CDR2 SVGIG (reference sequence). The junction had 7 bases not matched to a gene; V was cut back by 0 bases and J by 8 bases.

The CDR3 sequence is CASRFTGNQETQYF. The CDR3, as DNA: TGTGCCAGCAGGTTCACAGGGAACCAAGAGACCCAGTACTTC. The J gene is TRBJ2-5, the V gene TRBV6-5, with D perhaps matching TRBD1 (6 bases). Per the germline V gene, CDR1 is MNHEY and CDR2 is SVGAGI. The CDR3 is 14 amino acids. Deletions cut 6 bases from V and 0 bases from J, with 11 bases between.

This chain links TRBV28 with TRBJ2-6; D gene unclear. V lost 6 bases and J 0 bases, leaving 6 bases between the germline ends. This CDR3 is 14 amino acids long. Germline CDR1 and CDR2: MDHEN and SYDVKM. CDR3 residues: CASSPNSGANVLTF. The CDR3 nucleotides are TGTGCCAGCAGCCCAAACTCTGGGGCCAACGTCCTGACTTTC.

This rearrangement joins TRBV19 to TRBJ1-2; 8 positions match TRBD1. CDR1 is LNHDA, CDR2 SQIVND, per germline (reference sequence). Trimming at V came to 3 bases and at J to 1 base, leaving 4 bases not matched to a gene. This CDR3 contains 15 residues. The CDR3 here is CASSMSGTGNYGYTF. CDR3 DNA: TGTGCCAGTAGTATGTCTGGGACAGGTAACTATGGCTACACCTTC.

The chain has TRBV12-3 or TRBV12-4 and TRBJ2-2, with no clear D. This CDR3 spans 11 amino acids. Trimming took 4 bases from V and 9 from J, leaving 6 bases between them. The CDR3 loop is CASSSTRELFF. The CDR3 DNA reads TGTGCCAGCAGTTCAACACGGGAGCTGTTTTTT.

This chain connects TRBV5-1 to TRBJ1-2; 9 bases align to TRBD1. CDR3 length equals 14 residues. Germline loops: CDR1 SGHRS, CDR2 YFSETQ. V lost 4 bases and J lost 4; bases outside the gene matches: 5. The CDR3 loop reads CASSPGQGTYGYTF. CDR3 DNA sequence: TGCGCCAGCAGCCCAGGACAGGGGACCTATGGCTACACCTTC.

The chain joins TRBV5-8 to TRBJ1-2; 10 bases are a match to TRBD1. The V and J ends lost 0 bases and 4 bases, in that order; junction bases with no gene match: 6. Germline V gives CDR1 SGHTS, CDR2 YDEGEE. The length of the CDR3 is 16 residues. The CDR3 DNA sequence: TGTGCCAGCAGCTTGGCCGACAGGGGGCGCCGCTATGGCTACACCTTC. The encoded protein is CASSLADRGRRYGYTF.

V is TRBV11-2 and J is TRBJ1-1, with 9 bases matching TRBD1. This CDR3 has 14 residues. With V trimmed by 5 bases and J by 3 bases, 4 bases remained unmatched. Germline V gene lookup returns CDR1 SGHAT and CDR2 FQNNGV. DNA of the CDR3: TGTGCCAGCAGCCTGACAGGGGGAGACACTGAAGCTTTCTTT. Amino acid sequence: CASSLTGGDTEAFF.

The V call is TRBV6-1, the J call TRBJ2-5, with D uncertain. CDR1 and CDR2 (germline): MNHNS, SASEGT. The CDR3 is made up of 13 amino acids. The germline V and J ends were trimmed by 1 base and 4 bases, with 7 bases remaining between them. CDR3 loop: CASSEDGRETQYF. As DNA, the CDR3 is TGTGCCAGCAGTGAAGATGGGCGAGAGACCCAGTACTTC.

This chain links TRBV19 with TRBJ1-5; D unresolved. Trimming stripped 3 bases from V and 3 bases from J, with 15 bases between. CDR1 is LNHDA, CDR2 SQIVND, per germline (reference sequence). This CDR3 contains 16 residues. CDR3: CASSMAAGLNNQPQHF. The CDR3 DNA reads TGTGCCAGTAGTATGGCCGCGGGGTTAAACAATCAGCCCCAGCATTTT.

The chain combines TRBV2 with TRBJ2-3, with 7 bases lining up with TRBD1. Germline V gives CDR1 SNHLY, CDR2 FYNNEI. The CDR3 loop spans 15 amino acids. Trimming took 2 bases from V and 3 from J; bases not matched to a gene: 5. DNA of the CDR3: TGTGCCAGCAGTGAATTACAGGGGTGGACAGATACGCAGTATTTT. Amino acid sequence: CASSELQGWTDTQYF.

The chain couples TRBV15 to TRBJ1-1; D is perhaps TRBD1 (6 bases). Between the trimmed V and J ends, which lost 7 bases and 7 bases, there was a span of 10 bases. There are 11 residues in the CDR3. Germline V gives CDR1 LNHNV, CDR2 YYDKDF (reference sequence). CDR3 sequence (DNA): TGTGCCACCAAACAGGGTTTTGAAGCTTTCTTT. Protein: CATKQGFEAFF.

The CDR3 loop reads CASGSQKETQYF. CDR3 in DNA: TGTGCCAGCGGCTCCCAGAAAGAGACCCAGTACTTC. J is TRBJ2-5 and V is TRBV12-3 or TRBV12-4; D remains unclear. The CDR3 extends over 12 amino acids. Between the trimmed V and J ends, which lost 8 bases and 3 bases, there was a span of 10 bases.

The chain combines TRBV9 with TRBJ2-1; possibly TRBD2 for D (5 bases). There are 14 residues in the CDR3. The ends were cut back, 4 bases at V and 7 bases at J, with 15 bases in the middle. Germline CDR1 SGDLS, CDR2 YYNGEE. CDR3 sequence: CASSPGAVKNEQFF. CDR3 sequence (DNA): TGTGCCAGCAGCCCCGGAGCGGTGAAAAATGAGCAGTTCTTC.

This sequence joins TRBV11-2 and TRBJ2-5, with D tentatively TRBD1 (5 bases). With 2 bases removed from V and 5 bases from J, the gap between germline ends came to 21 bases. CDR1 is SGHAT and CDR2 is FQNNGV in the germline V gene. The length of the CDR3 is 17 residues. The CDR3 reads CASSLIGGAGFGETQYF. In DNA, the CDR3 is TGTGCCAGCAGCTTAATCGGTGGGGCCGGGTTCGGGGAGACCCAGTACTTC. The full variable domain, with the rest looked up from reference TRBV11-2 and TRBJ2-5, is EAGVAQSPRYKIIEKRQSVAFWCNPISGHATLYWYQQILGQGPKLLIQFQNNGVVDDSQLPKDRFSAERLKGVDSTLKIQPAKLEDSAVYLCASSLIGGAGFGETQYFGPGTRLLVL.

The V gene is TRBV7-2, the J gene TRBJ2-7; unclear D gene. V was pared by 2 bases and J by 3 bases, with 8 bases between. This CDR3 has 13 amino acids. Per the germline V gene, CDR1 is SGHTA and CDR2 is FQGNSA. The CDR3 sequence is CASSLPQNYEQYF. The CDR3 coding sequence is TGTGCCAGCAGCTTACCCCAAAACTACGAGCAGTACTTC.